The present T cell receptor (beta chain) was sequenced within a study of T cell repertoires in cytomegalovirus infection. Study in general: As its CMV epitopes, the study selected recently identified HLA-C-restricted and well-studied HLA-B-restricted targets. It can be stated that public TCR beta signatures indicated CMV infection as well as a matching HLA type.

J lost 5 bases, V lost 5 bases, and 9 bases had no gene match. From germline, CDR1 is SGHAT and CDR2 FQNNGV. The CDR3 runs to 14 residues. On this clonotype: The antigen is unknown.

TCRdb reprocessed the reads with MiXCR, giving one entry per CDR3 protein. The top ten clones hold 48% of a sample with some 590,000 distinct CDR3 sequences, 40% of them seen once. The sequences come from cultured PBMCs, collected from culture after CMV antigen stimulation. The genes are TRBV11-2 and TRBJ2-7; 7 nucleotides align to TRBD1. This clonotype was sampled from a human donor in good health (CMV status not recorded). Some clones in this sample may be carry-over from other donors' samples. This CDR3 reads CASSPRQGGNEQYF. CDR3 bases: TGTGCCAGCAGCCCCCGACAGGGCGGTAACGAGCAGTACTTC.